This T cell receptor (beta chain) was captured by sequencing in a study of shared clonotypes between healthy human individuals. General study results and limits: Four donors shared around 5% of their naive CD4 clonotypes.

It was CD45RO-negative cells, positively selected for CCR7, that made up naive CD8 cells, with terminally differentiated effector memory CD45RA+ cells excluded. Assay: immunoSEQ multiplex PCR; the TCRdb copy retains only in-frame clones and omits some. The repertoire includes about 2 million clones, roughly 95% of them detected once, and approximately 1.2% sits in the top ten. On this clone itself: Its cognate antigen is unknown.

The sequence came from a man aged 18 to 35 in good health. The sequenced material came from naive CD8+ T cells sorted from blood.

CDR3 in DNA: TGTGCCAGCAGTGACAGGGTGATTGTCGACGAGCAGTACTTC. This codes for CASSDRVIVDEQYF. The V gene is TRBV25-1, the J gene TRBJ2-7; a possible D gene is TRBD1 (5 bases). Germline CDR1 is MGHDK and CDR2 is SYGVNS. V was shortened by 3 bases and J by 5 bases, with 14 bases between the two germline ends. The CDR3 loop spans 14 amino acids.